This T cell receptor beta chain was identified during a study of Ad26.COV2.S vaccination and SARS-CoV-2 variants. Clones were sequenced by immunoSEQ multiplex PCR, and TCRdb holds only the in-frame ones, with some missing. The table lists about 320,000 clones, 70% to 90% of them singletons. The treatment here: some 19 received Ad26.COV2.S at low or high dose, single or two shots; roughly five received placebo; per-sample allocation not given. Day 63 after the first vaccine or placebo injection was the time point for sampling. The V gene's germline CDR1 is MNHEY and CDR2 SVGEGT. The length of the CDR3 is 15 residues. V was clipped by 0 bases and J by 2 bases, with 10 bases between them.

Sequencing was performed on peripheral blood, taken in a trial of Ad26.COV2.S vaccine versus placebo. This clonotype was obtained from a person aged 18-65 years who received the Ad26.COV2.S COVID-19 vaccine or a placebo. The chain couples TRBV6-2 or TRBV6-3 to TRBJ2-5; perhaps TRBD2 as D (5 bases). CDR3 in DNA: TGTGCCAGCAGTTACTCGAGATCGGGACAAGAGACCCAGTACTTC. The encoded protein is CASSYSRSGQETQYF.